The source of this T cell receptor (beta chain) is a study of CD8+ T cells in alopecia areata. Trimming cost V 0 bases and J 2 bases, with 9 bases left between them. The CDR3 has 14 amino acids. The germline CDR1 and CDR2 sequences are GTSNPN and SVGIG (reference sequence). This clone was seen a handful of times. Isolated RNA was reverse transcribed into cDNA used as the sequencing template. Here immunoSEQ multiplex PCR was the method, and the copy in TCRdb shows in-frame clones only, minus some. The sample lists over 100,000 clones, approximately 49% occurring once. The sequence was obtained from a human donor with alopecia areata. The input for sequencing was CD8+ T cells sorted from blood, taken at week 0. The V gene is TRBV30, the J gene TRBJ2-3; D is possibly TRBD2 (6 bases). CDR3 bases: TGTGCCTGGAGTGTTGGGACTCACACAGATACGCAGTATTTT. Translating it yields CAWSVGTHTDTQYF.